The 30 T cell receptor beta chains listed next were all sequenced from one sample in a study of T cell changes during pregnancy in multiple sclerosis. The table came from immunoSEQ multiplex PCR; TCRdb's copy has only in-frame clones and leaves some out. The data show 70,000 to 75,000 clones, 88% seen once. This specimen consisted of peripheral blood, obtained before pregnancy. The receptor source for this set is a female donor with multiple sclerosis, enrolled in a pregnancy study.

This clone appeared many times. V is TRBV19 and J is TRBJ1-1, with D maybe TRBD1 (5 bases). Trimming shortened V by 1 base and J by 7 bases, and 10 bases separated the two germline ends. Germline-derived CDR1 and CDR2 are LNHDA and SQIVND (reference sequence). The length of the CDR3 is 13 residues. The CDR3 here is CASSIVPTGEAFF. CDR3 bases: TGTGCCAGTAGTATAGTACCCACAGGTGAAGCTTTCTTT.

The count of this clone is one. The rearrangement uses TRBV2 and TRBJ1-4, with D hard to call. The germline CDR1 and CDR2 sequences are SNHLY and FYNNEI. The CDR3 sequence is 14 residues long. V was shortened by 6 bases and J by 4 bases, with 12 bases between the two germline ends. The chain's CDR3 is CASRKDGLNEKLFF. CDR3 DNA: TGTGCCAGCAGAAAGGACGGACTTAATGAAAAACTGTTTTTT.

V and J are TRBV19 and TRBJ1-5; no reliable D call. Trimming shortened V by 3 bases and J by 4 bases, and 13 bases separated the two germline ends. Germline loops: CDR1 LNHDA, CDR2 SQIVND (reference sequence). This CDR3 contains 15 residues. In nucleotides, the CDR3 is TGTGCCAGTAGTATTAGAGGTATAAGAAATCAGCCCCAGCATTTT. Translation: CASSIRGIRNQPQHF.

V is TRBV5-1 and J is TRBJ2-3; D possibly corresponds to TRBD2 (6 bases). The length of the CDR3 is 16 residues. V was pared by 3 bases and J by 1 base, with 15 bases between. In germline, CDR1 is SGHRS, CDR2 YFSETQ. Here the CDR3 reads CASSSGVLTGTDTQYF. CDR3 bases: TGCGCCAGCAGCTCGGGAGTTTTAACGGGCACAGATACGCAGTATTTT.

This clone was observed once. This chain joins TRBV2 and TRBJ1-5; a possible D gene is TRBD1 (5 bases). The CDR3 sequence is 14 residues long. Between the trimmed V and J ends, which lost 2 bases and 7 bases, there was a span of 12 bases. CDR1 SNHLY and CDR2 FYNNEI come from the germline V gene. The CDR3 loop is CASSENQGSQPQHF. The CDR3 DNA sequence: TGTGCCAGCAGTGAAAACCAGGGAAGCCAGCCCCAGCATTTT.

This clone was detected only a few times. The rearrangement joins TRBV19 to TRBJ2-1, with 8 bases lining up with TRBD2. Germline V gives CDR1 LNHDA, CDR2 SQIVND (reference sequence). This CDR3 comprises 15 residues. Trimming removed 0 bases from V and 4 bases from J; junction bases left unmatched: 2. CDR3 residues: CASSIDPSGYNEQFF. The CDR3 coding sequence is TGTGCCAGTAGTATAGACCCTAGCGGGTACAATGAGCAGTTCTTC.

The chain uses TRBV11-2 and TRBJ1-1; no clear D gene. Trimming left V 8 bases short and J 5 bases short, with 12 bases between. CDR1 and CDR2 from the germline V gene are SGHAT and FQNNGV. The CDR3 runs to 12 residues. CDR3 region: CASSMEWTEAFF. DNA for the CDR3: TGTGCCAGCTCCATGGAGTGGACTGAAGCTTTCTTT.

CDR3 amino acids: CASSLGTGTNEKLFF. The DNA of the CDR3 is TGTGCCAGCAGCTTGGGGACAGGGACTAATGAAAAACTGTTTTTT. The chain is built from TRBV14 and TRBJ1-4; TRBD1 matches at 9 bases. Germline assignment: CDR1 SGHDN and CDR2 FVKESK. V lost 5 bases to trimming and J lost 2 bases; unmatched junction nucleotides: 3. The CDR3 contains 15 residues. The whole variable domain, filled in from reference TRBV14 and TRBJ1-4, reads EAGVTQFPSHSVIEKGQTVTLRCDPISGHDNLYWYRRVMGKEIKFLLHFVKESKQDESGMPNNRFLAERTGGTYSTLKVQPAELEDSGVYFCASSLGTGTNEKLFFGSGTQLSVL.

This chain connects TRBV18 to TRBJ1-1, with D hard to call. There are 14 residues in the CDR3. Trimming cost V 2 bases and J 2 bases, with 9 bases left between them. Germline V gene data show CDR1 as KGHSH and CDR2 as LQKENI. CDR3 nucleotides: TGTGCCAGCTCACCAGAGCAGACTAACACTGAAGCTTTCTTT. Protein product: CASSPEQTNTEAFF.

The chain joins TRBV7-9 to TRBJ1-1; D is uncertain. The CDR3 is 14 amino acids. Trimming took 1 base from V and 6 from J, leaving 12 bases between them. The V gene's germline CDR1 is SEHNR and CDR2 FQNEAQ (reference sequence). The CDR3 coding sequence is TGTGCCAGCAGCTTAGACAGCTTGAGGGCTGAAGCTTTCTTT. It yields the protein CASSLDSLRAEAFF. Combining the CDR3 with reference TRBV7-9 and TRBJ1-1 gives the whole variable domain DTGVSQNPRHKITKRGQNVTFRCDPISEHNRLYWYRQTLGQGPEFLTYFQNEAQLEKSRLLSDRFSAERPKGSFSTLEIQRTEQGDSAMYLCASSLDSLRAEAFFGQGTRLTVV.

The genes are TRBV6-4 and TRBJ2-1; 13 positions agree with TRBD2. Germline CDR1 MRHNA, CDR2 SNTAGT. The CDR3 is 16 residues long. V was pared by 6 bases and J by 7 bases, with 9 bases of the junction left unmatched. CDR3 sequence (DNA): TGTGCCAGCAGCTCCCACGGGACTAGCGGGGTTAATGAGCAGTTCTTC. As protein: CASSSHGTSGVNEQFF.

The chain has TRBV4-2 and TRBJ2-2, with TRBD1 identical over 7 bases. Unmatched junction bases numbered 20, after V lost 5 bases and J lost 2 bases. The length of the CDR3 is 20 residues. Germline values: CDR1 LGHNA, CDR2 YNFKEQ. The CDR3: CASSLRYLQGMTPNTGELFF. DNA for the CDR3: TGTGCCAGCAGCTTAAGGTATTTACAGGGGATGACCCCCAACACCGGGGAGCTGTTTTTT.

CDR3 DNA: TGTGCCAGCATTCTTGGACAGACCACAGATACGCAGTATTTT. This codes for CASILGQTTDTQYF. The genes are TRBV7-9 and TRBJ2-3; possibly TRBD1 for D (6 bases). There are 14 residues in the CDR3. The germline V gene encodes CDR1 SEHNR and CDR2 FQNEAQ (reference sequence). The ends were cut back, 7 bases at V and 2 bases at J, with 13 bases in the middle.

The chain employs TRBV7-9 and TRBJ2-7, with D unresolved. Between the trimmed V and J ends, which lost 4 bases and 5 bases, there was a span of 9 bases. Germline V CDR1 and CDR2: SEHNR, FQNEAQ (reference sequence). The CDR3 is made up of 12 amino acids. The CDR3 coding sequence is TGTGCCAGCAGCTCCCCTATCGACGAGCAGTACTTC. Encoded protein: CASSSPIDEQYF.

This chain uses TRBV9 with TRBJ1-3, with unresolved D. This CDR3 spans 19 amino acids. CDR1 SGDLS and CDR2 YYNGEE come from the germline V gene. Trimming took 4 bases from V and 1 from J, leaving 24 bases between them. The CDR3 coding sequence is TGTGCCAGCAGCCCGAGTAAATTTTCCCCTTCTATATCTGGAAACACCATATATTTT. Translating gives CASSPSKFSPSISGNTIYF.

The rearrangement joins TRBV19 to TRBJ1-6, with D unresolved. Germline CDR1 LNHDA, CDR2 SQIVND (reference sequence). V gave up 7 bases and J gave up 4 bases, with 11 bases separating them. CDR3 size: 14 residues. DNA of the CDR3: TGTGCCAGTACCGGAAGGGAGTATAATTCACCCCTCCACTTT. Its translation: CASTGREYNSPLHF.

The chain joins TRBV7-2 to TRBJ1-2; 7 positions match TRBD1. After removal of 5 bases from V and 2 bases from J, the junction contained 8 bases not matched to a gene. Germline CDR1 is SGHTA and CDR2 is FQGNSA. The CDR3 sequence is 15 residues long. CDR3 coding DNA: TGTGCCAGCAGCCTTCGGGACAGCCAAAACTATGGCTACACCTTC. Protein product: CASSLRDSQNYGYTF.

The chain combines TRBV6-5 with TRBJ1-3, with D possibly matching TRBD1 (5 bases). This CDR3 is built from 15 residues. Germline V gives CDR1 MNHEY, CDR2 SVGAGI. V dropped 5 bases and J dropped 4 bases, with 15 bases sitting between them. In nucleotides, the CDR3 is TGTGCCAGCAGTCACGTGGAGGGGAACGGAAACACCATATATTTT. It yields the protein CASSHVEGNGNTIYF.

CDR3 nucleotides: TGTGCCAGCAGGTGGGCCGGGACAGAAGCTTTCTTT. Protein product: CASRWAGTEAFF. The chain combines TRBV25-1 with TRBJ1-1; maybe TRBD1 (6 bases). Germline V gives CDR1 MGHDK, CDR2 SYGVNS. Trimming shortened V by 6 bases and J by 8 bases, and 13 bases separated the two germline ends. CDR3 length equals 12 residues.

This chain connects TRBV11-3 to TRBJ2-1; D perhaps matches TRBD2 (5 bases). The germline V and J ends were trimmed by 5 bases and 6 bases, with 11 bases remaining between them. Germline V gene sequence: CDR1 SGHNT, CDR2 YENEEA. CDR3 length: 13 residues. The DNA of the CDR3 is TGTGCCAGCAGCCTAGCTTTCCGCAATGAGCAGTTCTTC. Translating gives CASSLAFRNEQFF. Drawing the rest from reference TRBV11-3 and TRBJ2-1, the complete variable domain is EAGVVQSPRYKIIEKKQPVAFWCNPISGHNTLYWYLQNLGQGPELLIRYENEEAVDDSQLPKDRFSAERLKGVDSTLKIQPAELGDSAVYLCASSLAFRNEQFFGPGTRLTVL.

The chain combines TRBV7-6 with TRBJ2-5, with D maybe TRBD1 (5 bases). Trimming shortened V by 4 bases and J by 2 bases, and 14 bases separated the two germline ends. Germline values: CDR1 SGHVS, CDR2 FNYEAQ. This CDR3 has 15 residues. The CDR3 protein is CASSSMLGQQETQYF. For the CDR3, the DNA is TGTGCCAGCAGCTCCATGTTGGGGCAGCAAGAGACCCAGTACTTC. The entire variable domain, with the rest obtained from reference TRBV7-6 and TRBJ2-5, is as follows: GAGVSQSPRYKVTKRGQDVALRCDPISGHVSLYWYRQALGQGPEFLTYFNYEAQQDKSGLPNDRFSAERPEGSISTLTIQRTEQRDSAMYRCASSSMLGQQETQYFGPGTRLLVL.

This chain links TRBV29-1 with TRBJ1-2, with 9 bases that match TRBD1. CDR1 SQVTM and CDR2 ANQGSEA come from the germline V gene. The CDR3 is 12 residues long. V lost 8 bases, J lost 7 bases, and 8 bases stayed unmatched. Written as DNA, the CDR3 is TGCAGCACTCCGGGACAGGGAAGTGGCTACACCTTC. This sequence encodes CSTPGQGSGYTF.

The rearrangement uses TRBV29-1 and TRBJ2-6, with D possibly TRBD2 on 5 matching bases. The germline gives CDR1 SQVTM, CDR2 ANQGSEA. CDR3 size: 14 residues. Trimming stripped 4 bases from V and 4 bases from J, with 11 bases between. CDR3 sequence: CSVASGTGANVLTF. The DNA of the CDR3 is TGCAGCGTTGCTTCGGGAACCGGGGCCAACGTCCTGACTTTC.

The chain carries TRBV2 and TRBJ1-1; TRBD1 matches 8 bases. The V gene end was trimmed by 7 bases and the J gene end by 2 bases; junction bases not matched to a gene: 6. The CDR3 is 14 residues long. Germline V gives CDR1 SNHLY, CDR2 FYNNEI. The CDR3 spells CASNQGAVNTEAFF. CDR3 bases: TGTGCCAGCAACCAGGGGGCTGTAAACACTGAAGCTTTCTTT.

This chain links TRBV19 with TRBJ2-1, with D possibly matching TRBD2 (6 bases). Germline lookup yields CDR1 LNHDA and CDR2 SQIVND (reference sequence). V lost 3 bases, J lost 1 base, and 13 bases lay in between. The CDR3 sequence is 16 residues long. Here the CDR3 reads CASSMEGAGSYNEQFF. The CDR3 DNA follows: TGTGCCAGTAGTATGGAGGGAGCGGGTTCCTACAATGAGCAGTTCTTC.

V usage is TRBV29-1 and J usage is TRBJ2-2; D perhaps matches TRBD2 (6 bases). The CDR3 length is 13 residues. Germline lookup yields CDR1 SQVTM and CDR2 ANQGSEA. V dropped 7 bases and J dropped 6 bases, with 15 bases sitting between them. The CDR3 DNA reads TGCAGCGGGCAACCGGGAGTACCCGGGGAGCTGTTTTTT. Amino acid sequence: CSGQPGVPGELFF.

This chain joins TRBV2 and TRBJ1-1; D is possibly TRBD1 (5 bases). Germline CDR1 reads SNHLY; CDR2 reads FYNNEI. The CDR3 loop spans 12 amino acids. V lost 6 bases and J 7 bases, leaving 12 bases between the germline ends. CDR3 sequence (DNA): TGTGCCAGCAGGGGCCTGACAGATGAAGCTTTCTTT. It specifies CASRGLTDEAFF.

This rearrangement joins TRBV6-6 to TRBJ1-1; 9 bases align to TRBD1. From germline, CDR1 is MNHNY and CDR2 SVGAGI (reference sequence). The CDR3 spans 12 residues. V lost 8 bases and J lost 9; bases outside the gene matches: 7. Here the CDR3 reads CASETGGVKAFF. As DNA, the CDR3 is TGTGCCAGCGAAACAGGGGGCGTAAAAGCTTTCTTT.

The J gene is TRBJ2-3, the V gene TRBV18; the match to TRBD1 covers 9 bases. Germline CDR1 KGHSH, CDR2 LQKENI. The CDR3 loop spans 18 amino acids. Germline trimming cut 2 bases from V and 6 bases from J; bases unmatched to any gene: 15. The CDR3 DNA follows: TGTGCCAGCTCACCATCCCCCTTCCGGACAGGGGACCGGGATACGCAGTATTTT. Translated, it gives CASSPSPFRTGDRDTQYF.

The V gene is TRBV5-1, the J gene TRBJ2-4, with 7 positions matching TRBD1. Unmatched junction bases numbered 17, after V lost 5 bases and J lost 0 bases. Germline-derived CDR1 and CDR2 are SGHRS and YFSETQ. The CDR3 is 19 amino acids. CDR3 sequence (DNA): TGCGCCAGCAGTCCCCTGGACCCAATGACAGGGCTAGCCAAAAACATTCAGTACTTC. Protein sequence: CASSPLDPMTGLAKNIQYF.